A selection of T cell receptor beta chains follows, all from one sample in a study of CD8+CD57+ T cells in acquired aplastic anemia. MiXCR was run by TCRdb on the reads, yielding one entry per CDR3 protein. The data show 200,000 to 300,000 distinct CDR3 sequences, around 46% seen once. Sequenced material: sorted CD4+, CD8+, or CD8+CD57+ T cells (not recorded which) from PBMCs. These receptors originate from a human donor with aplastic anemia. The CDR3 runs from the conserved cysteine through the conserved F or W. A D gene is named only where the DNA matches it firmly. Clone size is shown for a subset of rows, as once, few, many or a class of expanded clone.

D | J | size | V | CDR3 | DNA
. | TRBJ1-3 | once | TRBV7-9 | CASSLDRAGSGNTIYF | TGTGCCAGCAGCTTAGATCGCGCGGGATCAGGAAACACCATATATTTT
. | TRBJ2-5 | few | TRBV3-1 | CASTTGQLQETQYF | TGTGCCAGCACTACAGGCCAGCTGCAAGAGACCCAGTACTTC
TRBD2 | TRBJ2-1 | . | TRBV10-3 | CAISEGSGEPYNEQFF | TGTGCCATCAGTGAGGGTAGCGGGGAACCCTACAATGAGCAGTTCTTC
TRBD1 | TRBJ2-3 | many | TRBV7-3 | CASSPRDSRTQYF | TGTGCCAGCAGCCCAAGGGACAGCCGGACGCAGTATTTT
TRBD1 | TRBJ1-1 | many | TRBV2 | CASSDAGTGAEAFF | TGTGCCAGCAGTGACGCCGGGACAGGGGCTGAAGCTTTCTTT
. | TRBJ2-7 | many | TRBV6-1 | CASSEAPKGSYEQYF | TGTGCCAGCAGTGAAGCGCCCAAGGGGTCCTACGAGCAGTACTTC
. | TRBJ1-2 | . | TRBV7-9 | CASSLLKGVGYGYTF | TGTGCCAGCAGCTTACTAAAAGGGGTCGGCTATGGCTACACCTTC
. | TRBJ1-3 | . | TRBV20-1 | CSASRSHGNTIYF | TGCAGTGCTAGTCGCAGCCATGGAAACACCATATATTTT
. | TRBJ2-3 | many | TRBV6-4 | CASSVSGTDTQYF | TGTGCCAGCAGTGTGTCAGGCACAGATACGCAGTATTTT
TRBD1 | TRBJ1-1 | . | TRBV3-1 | CASSSKPRGQTEAFF | TGTGCCAGCAGCTCCAAACCTAGGGGACAGACTGAAGCTTTCTTT
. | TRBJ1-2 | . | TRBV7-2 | CASSLARDQGYTF | TGTGCCAGCAGCTTAGCAAGGGATCAAGGCTACACCTTC
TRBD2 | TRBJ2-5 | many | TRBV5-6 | CASSLPGTSGRYEETQYF | TGTGCCAGCAGCTTGCCCGGGACTAGCGGGAGATACGAAGAGACCCAGTACTTC
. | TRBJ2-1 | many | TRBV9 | CASSVFGGPNNEQFF | TGTGCCAGCAGCGTCTTTGGGGGGCCAAACAATGAGCAGTTCTTC
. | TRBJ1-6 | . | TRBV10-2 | CASRRTNNSPLHF | TGCGCCAGCAGACGGACCAATAATTCACCCCTCCACTTT
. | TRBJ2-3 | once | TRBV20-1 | CSASFGTDTQYF | TGCAGTGCTAGCTTCGGGACAGATACGCAGTATTTT
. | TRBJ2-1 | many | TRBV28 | CASSLGTPAFF | TGTGCCAGCAGTTTGGGGACGCCGGCGTTCTTC
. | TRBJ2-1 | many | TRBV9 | CASSVEDRFPYNEQFF | TGTGCCAGCAGCGTAGAAGACAGGTTTCCCTACAATGAGCAGTTCTTC
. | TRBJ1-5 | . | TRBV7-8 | CASTLEGTQHF | TGTGCCAGCACCCTCGAGGGGACCCAGCATTTT
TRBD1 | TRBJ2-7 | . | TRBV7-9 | CASSLNPGTGPTYEQYF | TGTGCCAGCAGCCTTAACCCCGGGACAGGACCTACCTACGAGCAGTACTTC
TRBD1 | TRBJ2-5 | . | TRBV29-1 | CSVEVSWTGDSETQYF | TGCAGCGTTGAAGTTTCCTGGACAGGGGATTCAGAGACCCAGTACTTC
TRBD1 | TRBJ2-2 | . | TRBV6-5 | CASSYGNTGTGTGELFF | TGTGCCAGCAGTTACGGGAACACCGGGACAGGGACCGGGGAGCTGTTTTTT
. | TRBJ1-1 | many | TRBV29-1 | CSVEDLEEGFLEAFF | TGCAGCGTTGAAGATCTTGAGGAAGGCTTCCTTGAAGCTTTCTTT
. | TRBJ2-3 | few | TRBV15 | CATSRGPLEDTQYF | TGTGCCACCAGCAGAGGTCCCCTGGAAGATACGCAGTATTTT
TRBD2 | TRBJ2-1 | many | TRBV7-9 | CASSLGLAGGPHNEQFF | TGTGCCAGCAGCTTAGGACTAGCGGGAGGGCCCCACAATGAGCAGTTCTTC
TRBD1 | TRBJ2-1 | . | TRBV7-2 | CASSLVGAGGYEQFF | TGTGCCAGCAGCCTAGTCGGGGCAGGGGGTTATGAGCAGTTCTTC
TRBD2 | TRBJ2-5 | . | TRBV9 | CASSGGTSGGRGGQETQYF | TGTGCCAGCAGCGGGGGGACTAGCGGGGGGAGGGGGGGGCAAGAGACCCAGTACTTC
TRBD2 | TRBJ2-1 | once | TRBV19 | CASSIRLAGGAGNEQFF | TGTGCCAGTAGTATCCGACTAGCGGGAGGGGCTGGGAATGAGCAGTTCTTC
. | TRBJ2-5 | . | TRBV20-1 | CSASPGQWETQYF | TGCAGTGCTAGTCCCGGGCAGTGGGAGACCCAGTACTTC
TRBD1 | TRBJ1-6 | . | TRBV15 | CATSSGGTGANSPLHF | TGTGCCACCAGCAGCGGGGGGACAGGGGCTAATTCACCCCTCCACTTT
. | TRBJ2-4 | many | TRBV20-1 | CSARVTGGNIQYF | TGCAGTGCTAGGGTAACAGGTGGCAACATTCAGTACTTC
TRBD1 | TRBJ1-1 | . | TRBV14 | CASSTGQGGAEAFF | TGTGCCAGCTCAACCGGACAGGGGGGGGCTGAAGCTTTCTTT
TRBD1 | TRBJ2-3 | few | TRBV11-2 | CASSIFSEGQGPDTQYF | TGTGCCAGCAGCATATTTTCCGAGGGACAGGGGCCAGATACGCAGTATTTT
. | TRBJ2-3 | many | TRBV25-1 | CASSGPDSRRTFADTQYF | TGTGCCAGCAGTGGCCCGGACAGCCGCAGGACCTTTGCAGATACGCAGTATTTT
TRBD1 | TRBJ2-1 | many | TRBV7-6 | CASSLARTGPREQFF | TGTGCCAGCAGCCTAGCTAGGACAGGGCCCAGGGAGCAGTTCTTC
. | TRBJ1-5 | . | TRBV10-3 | CAISLGSNQPQHF | TGTGCCATCAGTTTGGGTAGCAATCAGCCCCAGCATTTT
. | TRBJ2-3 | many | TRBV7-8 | CASSLAWDTQYF | TGTGCCAGCAGCTTAGCGTGGGATACGCAGTATTTT